The subject of this entry is one T cell receptor (beta chain). V dropped 0 bases and J dropped 2 bases, with 19 bases sitting between them. This CDR3 spans 18 amino acids. CDR1 and CDR2 from the germline V gene are WNHNN and SYGVQD (reference sequence). Per the original data handling: How many nucleated cells were present was estimated from reference gene primer amplification. TCRdb's copy holds only in-frame clones and misses some; the assay was immunoSEQ multiplex PCR. Clone size and the V and J calls come from that table; the DNA yielded D and trimming. This table has approximately 190,000 clones, around 84% appearing once. The sample is drawn from a study of blood T cell repertoires in COVID-19. Study at large: Sites in the United States, Italy and Spain provided acute and convalescent COVID-19 samples. The cDNA or gDNA used as material had been derived from T cells, B-cell-depleted T cells, or PBMCs.

The sequence derives from a young man with active or convalescent COVID-19. The chain employs TRBV10-1 and TRBJ1-1; D is possibly TRBD1 (5 bases). Sequenced input: peripheral blood. CDR3 DNA: TGCGCCAGCAGTGAGTCCACCCTGATAGGGGCGGTAAACACTGAAGCTTTCTTT. Amino acid sequence: CASSESTLIGAVNTEAFF.